This entry describes one T cell receptor beta chain. Antigen specificity is unknown. These data originate in a study of shared clonotypes between healthy human individuals. Study-wide results and caveats: Naive subsets generally exceeded memory subsets in estimated richness.

The V gene's germline CDR1 is SGHDN and CDR2 FVKESK. This CDR3 is built from 14 residues. Trimming removed 5 bases at V and 6 bases at J, with 11 bases between. TCRdb's copy holds only in-frame clones and misses some; the assay was immunoSEQ multiplex PCR. The data hold millions of clones, with 95% observed a single time. What was sequenced was naive CD4+ T cells sorted from blood. Regarding subset: CD45RA+ positively selected. The sequence came from a man between 18 and 29 years old in good health. This chain connects TRBV14 to TRBJ1-6; D is uncertain. The DNA for the CDR3 is TGTGCCAGCAGCATTCAGGCCGGTAATTCACCCCTCCACTTT. This sequence encodes CASSIQAGNSPLHF.